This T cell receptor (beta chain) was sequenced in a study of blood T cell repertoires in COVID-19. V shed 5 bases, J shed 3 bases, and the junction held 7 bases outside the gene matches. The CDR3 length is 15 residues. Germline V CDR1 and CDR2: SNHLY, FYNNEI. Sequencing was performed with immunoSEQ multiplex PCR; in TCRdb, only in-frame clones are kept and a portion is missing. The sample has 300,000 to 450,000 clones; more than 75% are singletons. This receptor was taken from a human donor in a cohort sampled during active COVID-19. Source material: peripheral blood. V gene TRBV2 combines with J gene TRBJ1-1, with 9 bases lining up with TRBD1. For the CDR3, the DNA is TGTGCCAGCAGTCGCTCCGGGACAGGGCACACTGAAGCTTTCTTT. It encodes CASSRSGTGHTEAFF.